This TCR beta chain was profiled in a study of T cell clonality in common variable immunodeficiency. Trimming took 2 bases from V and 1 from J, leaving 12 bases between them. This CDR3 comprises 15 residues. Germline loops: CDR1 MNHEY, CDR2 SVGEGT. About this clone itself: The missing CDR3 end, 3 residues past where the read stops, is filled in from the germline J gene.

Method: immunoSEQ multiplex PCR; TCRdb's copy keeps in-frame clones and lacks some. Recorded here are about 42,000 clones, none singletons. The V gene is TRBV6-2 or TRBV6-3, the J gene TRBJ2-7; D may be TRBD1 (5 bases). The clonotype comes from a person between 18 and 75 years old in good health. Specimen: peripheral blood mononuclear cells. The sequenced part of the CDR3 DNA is TGTGCCAGCAGTTACAATCCGGACACTTCCTACGAG. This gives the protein CASSYNPDTSYE. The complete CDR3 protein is CASSYNPDTSYEQYF.